Listed here are 17 T cell receptor beta chains from one sample, sequenced in a study of shared clonotypes between healthy human individuals. The repertoire was sequenced with immunoSEQ multiplex PCR; TCRdb's copy has only in-frame clones and lacks some. Among about 1.5 million clones, approximately 98% were seen once, and the ten largest hold roughly 0.45%. The sequenced sample consisted of naive CD4+ T cells sorted from blood. Documented subset: CD45RA+ positively selected. These receptors originate from a man aged 30 to 39 in good health.

The chain joins TRBV7-9 to TRBJ2-1; 8 bases line up with TRBD1. Germline CDR1 is SEHNR and CDR2 is FQNEAQ (reference sequence). Trimming cost V 2 bases and J 7 bases; bases outside gene matches: 10. This CDR3 contains 16 residues. CDR3 amino acids: CASSLPLAGQENEQFF. CDR3 bases: TGTGCCAGCAGCTTACCATTGGCGGGACAGGAGAATGAGCAGTTCTTC.

The chain uses TRBV5-4 and TRBJ1-4; D remains unclear. Trimming shortened V by 4 bases and J by 6 bases, and 16 bases separated the two germline ends. The CDR3 sequence is 15 residues long. Germline V gives CDR1 SGHNT, CDR2 YYREEE (reference sequence). The CDR3 loop is CASSPGWERHEKLFF. The DNA for the CDR3 is TGTGCCAGCAGCCCTGGTTGGGAAAGACATGAAAAACTGTTTTTT.

The J gene is TRBJ2-3, the V gene TRBV19, with TRBD2 identical over 9 bases. The CDR3 has 14 residues. Per germline, CDR1 LNHDA and CDR2 SQIVND (reference sequence). Trimming at V came to 9 bases and at J to 1 base, leaving 5 bases not matched to a gene. The CDR3, as DNA: TGTGCCAGGAGACTAGCGGTCGGCACAGATACGCAGTATTTT. Translated, it gives CARRLAVGTDTQYF.

The V gene is TRBV7-9, the J gene TRBJ2-2; D not resolved. Trimming removed 3 bases at V and 4 bases at J, with 6 bases between. The germline gives CDR1 SEHNR, CDR2 FQNEAQ (reference sequence). CDR3 length: 13 amino acids. The DNA of the CDR3 is TGTGCCAGCAGCTTTCTGGTCACCGGGGAGCTGTTTTTT. This codes for CASSFLVTGELFF.

The chain uses TRBV11-3 and TRBJ1-1; D unresolved. V was trimmed by 8 bases and J by 1 base, leaving 8 bases between them. CDR1 SGHNT and CDR2 YENEEA come from the germline V gene. The CDR3 covers 12 residues. CDR3 sequence: CASRGGNTEAFF. The CDR3 nucleotides read TGTGCCAGCCGTGGAGGGAACACTGAAGCTTTCTTT. Combining the CDR3 with reference TRBV11-3 and TRBJ1-1 gives the whole variable domain EAGVVQSPRYKIIEKKQPVAFWCNPISGHNTLYWYLQNLGQGPELLIRYENEEAVDDSQLPKDRFSAERLKGVDSTLKIQPAELGDSAVYLCASRGGNTEAFFGQGTRLTVV.

Of note for this clone: A junction end diverges from the germline sequence, so it may reflect a read error. CDR3 loop: CSVLDSGSSFNEQFF. Written as DNA, the CDR3 is TGCAGCGTCCTCGACAGCGGGAGCTCCTTCAATGAGCAGTTCTTC. The V gene is TRBV29-1, the J gene TRBJ2-1; 8 bases are shared with TRBD2. Germline V gene sequence: CDR1 SQVTM, CDR2 ANQGSEA. The CDR3 is 15 amino acids.

This sequence joins TRBV7-8 and TRBJ2-2; TRBD2 aligns across 8 bases. J gave up 0 bases and V 3 bases, and 3 bases lay outside the gene matches. The CDR3 totals 16 residues. Germline-derived CDR1 and CDR2 are SGHVS and FQNEAQ. The CDR3 protein is CASSFRREANTGELFF. Written as DNA, the CDR3 is TGTGCCAGCAGCTTTAGGCGGGAGGCGAACACCGGGGAGCTGTTTTTT.

The chain has TRBV5-6 and TRBJ2-5, with D maybe TRBD2 (6 bases). V was shortened by 2 bases and J by 5 bases, with 16 bases between the two germline ends. The length of the CDR3 is 15 residues. Germline CDR1 SGHDT, CDR2 YYEEEE. CDR3 sequence reads: CASSLIAGNRETQYF. The CDR3 nucleotides read TGTGCCAGCAGCTTAATTGCGGGAAATAGGGAGACCCAGTACTTC.

This sequence joins TRBV13 and TRBJ2-3; D is undetermined. Germline CDR1 reads PRHDT; CDR2 reads FYEKMQ (reference sequence). The CDR3 consists of 15 residues. With 0 bases removed from V and 0 bases from J, the gap between germline ends came to 7 bases. CDR3 nucleotides: TGTGCCAGCAGCTTAGGCCGCGGTAGCACAGATACGCAGTATTTT. It yields the protein CASSLGRGSTDTQYF.

The chain has TRBV30 and TRBJ2-7; 11 nucleotides align to TRBD1. The V and J ends lost 3 bases and 5 bases, in that order; junction bases with no gene match: 9. This CDR3 is 15 amino acids long. CDR1 is GTSNPN, CDR2 SVGIG, per germline (reference sequence). CDR3 in DNA: TGTGCCTGGAGCCCCTGGGACAGGGGGTTCAACGAGCAGTACTTC. Protein: CAWSPWDRGFNEQYF.

The table lists this clone with a count of one. The gene calls are TRBV6-5 and TRBJ2-7; D not resolved. The V gene lost 2 bases and the J gene lost 2 bases, with 13 bases spanning the gap. The CDR3 is 15 residues long. CDR1 and CDR2 (germline): MNHEY, SVGAGI. The CDR3 region is CASSYSLRAPYEQYF. As DNA, the CDR3 is TGTGCCAGCAGTTACAGCCTTAGGGCTCCCTACGAGCAGTACTTC.

This chain connects TRBV18 to TRBJ2-3; 9 bases match TRBD2. The CDR3 is made up of 16 amino acids. Germline trimming cut 4 bases from V and 2 bases from J; bases unmatched to any gene: 7. Germline loops: CDR1 KGHSH, CDR2 LQKENI. CDR3 region: CASSQRLADSTDTQYF. CDR3 DNA sequence: TGTGCCAGCTCACAACGACTAGCGGACTCCACAGATACGCAGTATTTT.

The rearrangement joins TRBV6-5 to TRBJ1-1; unclear D gene. This CDR3 comprises 14 residues. Looked up from germline, CDR1 is MNHEY and CDR2 is SVGAGI. Trimming stripped 0 bases from V and 0 bases from J, with 5 bases between. The CDR3 region has the DNA TGTGCCAGCAGTTACTCGTTTGTGAACACTGAAGCTTTCTTT. This codes for CASSYSFVNTEAFF.

V is TRBV27 and J is TRBJ2-7; 10 bases line up with TRBD2. V trimming: 7 bases; J trimming: 6 bases; junction bases outside the gene matches: 12. The germline CDR1 and CDR2 sequences are MNHEY and SMNVEV (reference sequence). The CDR3 is made up of 15 amino acids. CDR3 sequence: CASNRLAGVVSEQYF. In DNA form, the CDR3 reads TGTGCCAGCAATCGGCTAGCGGGAGTAGTTAGCGAGCAGTACTTC.

The chain uses TRBV11-3 and TRBJ2-5; tentatively, D is TRBD2 (6 bases). Deletions cut 0 bases from V and 4 bases from J, with 18 bases between. CDR3 length: 17 amino acids. From germline, CDR1 is SGHNT and CDR2 YENEEA. The CDR3 DNA reads TGTGCCAGCAGCTTAGATCGGCGTGTGGGCGGGGTAGAGACCCAGTACTTC. Translated, it gives CASSLDRRVGGVETQYF. Together with reference TRBV11-3 and TRBJ2-5, the CDR3 gives the full variable domain: EAGVVQSPRYKIIEKKQPVAFWCNPISGHNTLYWYLQNLGQGPELLIRYENEEAVDDSQLPKDRFSAERLKGVDSTLKIQPAELGDSAVYLCASSLDRRVGGVETQYFGPGTRLLVL.

This chain connects TRBV6-5 to TRBJ2-1, with D unresolved. Trimming pared 5 bases from V and 6 bases from J, leaving 17 bases between. Germline V gene data show CDR1 as MNHEY and CDR2 as SVGAGI. The CDR3 contains 15 residues. CDR3 nucleotide sequence: TGTGCCAGCAGTCCAACGGTGGCAGGATCCAATGAGCAGTTCTTC. Residues: CASSPTVAGSNEQFF.

A remark on this clone: Other DNA variants within this sample encode the same CDR3. V is TRBV9 and J is TRBJ1-5, with no clear D. The CDR3 runs 14 residues. V shed 0 bases and J shed 1 base, with 5 bases lying between them. CDR1 is SGDLS and CDR2 is YYNGEE in the germline V gene. CDR3 region: CASSVAGSNQPQHF. CDR3 sequence (DNA): TGTGCCAGCAGCGTAGCTGGGAGCAATCAGCCCCAGCATTTT.